One and the same sample provided the 18 T cell receptor beta chains below, sequenced in a study of T cell responses to AZD1222 COVID-19 vaccine. The table came from immunoSEQ multiplex PCR; TCRdb's copy has only in-frame clones and leaves some out. The data show almost 55,000 clones, about 81% seen once. The source was peripheral blood, collected on day 0 of AZD1222 vaccination. These receptors all stem from an adult in good health.

A single count supports this clone. The CDR3 loop reads CASSPVGFIREAFF. In DNA, the CDR3 is TGTGCCAGCAGCCCGGTCGGATTTATTCGGGAAGCTTTCTTT. This sequence joins TRBV3-1 (or the pseudogene TRBV3-2) and TRBJ1-1; no definite D call. The germline V gene encodes CDR1 LGHDT and CDR2 YNNKEL (reference sequence). This CDR3 spans 14 amino acids. Trimming removed 4 bases at V and 8 bases at J, with 17 bases between.

The chain has TRBV6-6 and TRBJ1-5; D not resolved. CDR1 is MNHNY, CDR2 SVGAGI, per germline (reference sequence). This CDR3 region has 11 residues. V dropped 6 bases and J dropped 13 bases, with 13 bases sitting between them. CDR3 amino acids: CASSAGRLQHF. CDR3 sequence (DNA): TGTGCCAGCAGCGCTGGTAGACTTCAGCATTTT.

The chain has TRBV27 and TRBJ2-2; D is undetermined. With 2 bases removed from V and 5 bases from J, the gap between germline ends came to 6 bases. CDR1 is MNHEY and CDR2 is SMNVEV in the germline V gene (reference sequence). This CDR3 has 13 residues. CDR3 amino acids: CASSLVGTGELFF. The CDR3 DNA sequence: TGTGCCAGCAGTTTAGTGGGGACCGGGGAGCTGTTTTTT.

The chain employs TRBV10-1 and TRBJ1-2, with D unresolved. V dropped 4 bases and J dropped 8 bases, with 14 bases sitting between them. From germline, CDR1 is WNHNN and CDR2 SYGVQD (reference sequence). This CDR3 has 13 residues. The CDR3 sequence: CASSGEGFGGYTF. CDR3 coding DNA: TGCGCCAGCAGTGGAGAGGGCTTTGGGGGCTACACCTTC.

The J gene is TRBJ2-1, the V gene TRBV6-5, with TRBD2 identical over 11 bases. The ends lost 11 bases at V and 5 bases at J; junction bases unmatched: 11. The CDR3 covers 15 residues. Germline assignment: CDR1 MNHEY and CDR2 SVGAGI. The chain's CDR3 is CACGKRTSGHNEQFF. The CDR3 DNA is TGTGCCTGCGGAAAAAGGACTAGCGGGCACAATGAGCAGTTCTTC.

The chain is built from TRBV9 and TRBJ2-5; TRBD1 might be the D (5 bases). Germline-derived CDR1 and CDR2 are SGDLS and YYNGEE. The CDR3 contains 13 residues. Trimming pared 4 bases from V and 2 bases from J, leaving 9 bases between. The CDR3 loop is CASSPRQQETQYF. DNA for the CDR3: TGTGCCAGCAGCCCACGACAGCAAGAGACCCAGTACTTC.

The J gene is TRBJ2-7, the V gene TRBV5-1; 12 bases map to TRBD1. CDR1 is SGHRS, CDR2 YFSETQ, per germline. The V segment lost 4 bases and the J segment 3 bases; nucleotides outside the gene matches: 5. This CDR3 is 15 amino acids long. CDR3 in amino acids: CASSLGQGAFYEQYF. The CDR3, as DNA: TGCGCCAGCAGCCTGGGACAGGGGGCTTTCTACGAGCAGTACTTC.

CDR3 protein: CASSPGDSGLYGYTF. CDR3 sequence (DNA): TGTGCCAGCTCACCTGGGGACAGCGGGCTCTATGGCTACACCTTC. The chain carries TRBV18 and TRBJ1-2, with 7 bases lining up with TRBD1. V lost 3 bases, J lost 4 bases, and 8 bases stayed unmatched. CDR3 size: 15 residues. Germline CDR1 reads KGHSH; CDR2 reads LQKENI.

The gene calls are TRBV7-2 and TRBJ2-1, with no clear D. The CDR3 has 13 residues. Trimming removed 1 base from V and 6 bases from J, with 7 bases in between. Per germline, CDR1 SGHTA and CDR2 FQGNSA. The DNA of the CDR3 is TGTGCCAGCAGCTTAGAAGGGTTCAATGAGCAGTTCTTC. Protein: CASSLEGFNEQFF.

CDR3 residues: CASSYSIRGGVGTIYF. In DNA, the CDR3 is TGTGCCAGCAGTTACTCGATCCGGGGGGGCGTCGGCACCATATATTTT. The chain links TRBV6-5 to TRBJ1-3, with D perhaps matching TRBD1 (6 bases). The ends were cut back, 0 bases at V and 9 bases at J, with 18 bases in the middle. Germline loops: CDR1 MNHEY, CDR2 SVGAGI. The CDR3 sequence is 16 residues long.

The chain has TRBV3-1 (or the pseudogene TRBV3-2) and TRBJ2-2; TRBD2 aligns across 11 bases. Germline loops: CDR1 LGHDT, CDR2 YNNKEL (reference sequence). The ends lost 3 bases at V and 8 bases at J; junction bases unmatched: 2. This CDR3 contains 14 residues. CDR3 amino acids: CASSQGLAVGELFF. In DNA form, the CDR3 reads TGTGCCAGCAGCCAGGGACTAGCGGTAGGGGAGCTGTTTTTT.

The DNA of the CDR3 is TGTGCCAGCAGCCCTGCCGGGGGGGCGAAGGACTACACCTTC. This gives the protein CASSPAGGAKDYTF. The chain couples TRBV7-3 to TRBJ1-2; tentative D call: TRBD1 (6 bases). The germline V and J ends were trimmed by 5 bases and 10 bases, with 20 bases remaining between them. The CDR3 sequence is 14 residues long. Germline assignment: CDR1 SGHTA and CDR2 FQGTGA.

This chain joins TRBV5-1 and TRBJ2-5, with TRBD1 matching 12 bases. CDR1 is SGHRS, CDR2 YFSETQ, per germline. This CDR3 has 15 amino acids. V gave up 3 bases and J gave up 5 bases; unmatched junction bases: 5. The CDR3, as DNA: TGCGCCAGCAGCTCCGGGACAGGGGGCCGCGAGACCCAGTACTTC. Translating gives CASSSGTGGRETQYF.

The rearrangement uses TRBV16 and TRBJ1-5; 9 nucleotides line up with TRBD1. V trimming: 0 bases; J trimming: 7 bases; junction bases outside the gene matches: 4. This CDR3 contains 15 residues. CDR1 KGHSY and CDR2 FQNENV come from the germline V gene. This CDR3 reads CASSQSGTGSQPQHF. CDR3 nucleotide sequence: TGTGCCAGCAGCCAATCTGGGACAGGGTCGCAGCCCCAGCATTTT.

This sequence joins TRBV6-5 and TRBJ2-7; D uncertain. Trimming took off 6 bases at V and 0 bases at J, with 15 bases between the two ends. This CDR3 is 15 amino acids long. Germline V CDR1 and CDR2: MNHEY, SVGAGI. This chain's CDR3 is CASRNQALSSYEQYF. The CDR3 DNA reads TGTGCCAGCAGAAACCAGGCTCTGAGCTCCTACGAGCAGTACTTC.

The V gene is TRBV27, the J gene TRBJ1-2, with 7 bases fitting TRBD1. V lost 5 bases and J lost 5; bases outside the gene matches: 8. This CDR3 region has 14 residues. Germline V gene data show CDR1 as MNHEY and CDR2 as SMNVEV (reference sequence). The CDR3 DNA follows: TGTGCCAGCAGTATCGCGATACAGGGGTATGGCTACACCTTC. This translates into CASSIAIQGYGYTF.

The rearrangement joins TRBV5-1 to TRBJ1-3; D is perhaps TRBD1 (5 bases). The length of the CDR3 is 15 residues. Trimming took 0 bases from V and 4 from J, leaving 11 bases between them. From germline, CDR1 is SGHRS and CDR2 YFSETQ. The CDR3 region is CASSLAIGVGNTIYF. CDR3 coding DNA: TGCGCCAGCAGCTTGGCCATAGGGGTCGGAAACACCATATATTTT.

The chain carries TRBV5-1 and TRBJ2-2; tentatively, D is TRBD2 (5 bases). V lost 4 bases to trimming and J lost 6 bases, with 10 bases between them. Germline loops: CDR1 SGHRS, CDR2 YFSETQ. This CDR3 comprises 13 residues. CDR3 coding DNA: TGCGCCAGCAGCCCTGAGGGCCCCGGGGAGCTGTTTTTT. It specifies CASSPEGPGELFF.